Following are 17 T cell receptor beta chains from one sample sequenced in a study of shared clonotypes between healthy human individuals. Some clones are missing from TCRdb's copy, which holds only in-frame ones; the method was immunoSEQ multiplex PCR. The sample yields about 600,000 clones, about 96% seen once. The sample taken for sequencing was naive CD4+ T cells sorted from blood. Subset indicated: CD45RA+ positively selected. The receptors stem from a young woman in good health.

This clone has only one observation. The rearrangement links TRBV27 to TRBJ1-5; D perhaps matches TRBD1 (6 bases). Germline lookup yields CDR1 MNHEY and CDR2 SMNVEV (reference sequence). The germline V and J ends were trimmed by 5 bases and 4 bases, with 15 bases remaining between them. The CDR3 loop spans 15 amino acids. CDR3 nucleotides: TGTGCCAGCAGTACTACGAGAGGGGGTAATCAGCCCCAGCATTTT. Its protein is CASSTTRGGNQPQHF.

CDR3 nucleotides: TGTGCCATCAGTGGGACAGGGTCTAGCGGGAGTAGCTACGAGCAGTACTTC. Encoded protein: CAISGTGSSGSSYEQYF. This chain joins TRBV10-3 and TRBJ2-7, with 10 nucleotides matching TRBD2. CDR3 length: 17 amino acids. The V and J ends lost 4 bases and 3 bases, in that order; junction bases with no gene match: 12. CDR1 and CDR2 (germline): ENHRY, SYGVKD.

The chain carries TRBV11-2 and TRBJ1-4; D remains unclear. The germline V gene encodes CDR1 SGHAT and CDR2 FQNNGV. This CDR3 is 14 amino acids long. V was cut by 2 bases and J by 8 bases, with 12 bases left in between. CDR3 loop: CASSLSQAEEKLFF. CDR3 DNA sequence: TGTGCCAGCAGCTTAAGTCAGGCCGAGGAAAAACTGTTTTTT.

The CDR3 protein is CASSMSYADTEAFF. CDR3 coding DNA: TGTGCCAGTAGTATGAGTTATGCCGACACTGAAGCTTTCTTT. The V and J genes are TRBV19 and TRBJ1-1; no clear D. The germline CDR1 and CDR2 sequences are LNHDA and SQIVND (reference sequence). The CDR3 runs 14 residues. The V end lost 3 bases, the J end lost 3 bases, and 11 bases lay between the germline ends.

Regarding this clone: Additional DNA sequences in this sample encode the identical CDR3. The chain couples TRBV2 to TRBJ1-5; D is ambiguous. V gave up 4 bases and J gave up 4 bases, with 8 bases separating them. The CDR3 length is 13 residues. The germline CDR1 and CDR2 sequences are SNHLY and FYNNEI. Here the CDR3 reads CASSGNSNQPQHF. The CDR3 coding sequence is TGTGCCAGCAGTGGGAACTCTAATCAGCCCCAGCATTTT.

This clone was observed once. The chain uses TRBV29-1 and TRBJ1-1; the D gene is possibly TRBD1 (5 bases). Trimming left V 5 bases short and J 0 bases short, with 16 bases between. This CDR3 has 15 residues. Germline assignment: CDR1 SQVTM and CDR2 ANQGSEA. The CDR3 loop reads CSVPGRGRLNTEAFF. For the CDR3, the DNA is TGCAGCGTTCCAGGCCGGGGCCGGCTGAACACTGAAGCTTTCTTT.

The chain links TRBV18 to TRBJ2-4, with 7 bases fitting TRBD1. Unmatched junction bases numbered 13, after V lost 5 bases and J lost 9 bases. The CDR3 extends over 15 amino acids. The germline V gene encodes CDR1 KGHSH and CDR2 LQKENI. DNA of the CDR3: TGTGCCAGCTCATCGATTCCGGGACAGAATTTCATTCAGTACTTC. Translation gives CASSSIPGQNFIQYF. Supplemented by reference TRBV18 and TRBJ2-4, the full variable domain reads NAGVMQNPRHLVRRRGQEARLRCSPMKGHSHVYWYRQLPEEGLKFMVYLQKENIIDESGMPKERFSAEFPKEGPSILRIQQVVRGDSAAYFCASSSIPGQNFIQYFGAGTRLSVL.

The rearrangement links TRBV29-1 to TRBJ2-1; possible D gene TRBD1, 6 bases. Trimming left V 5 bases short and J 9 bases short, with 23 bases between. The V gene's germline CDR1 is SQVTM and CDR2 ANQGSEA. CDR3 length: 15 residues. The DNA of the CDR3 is TGCAGCGTTTGGGCTCCATACCTCCGAGGGGGTGAGCAGTTCTTC. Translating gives CSVWAPYLRGGEQFF.

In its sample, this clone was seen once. CDR3 protein: CASSLAQGVGELFF. CDR3 coding DNA: TGCGCCAGCAGCTTGGCCCAGGGAGTCGGGGAGCTGTTTTTT. V and J are TRBV5-1 and TRBJ2-2; TRBD1 or TRBD2 may be the D gene (5 bases each). CDR3 length: 14 residues. Germline V gene data show CDR1 as SGHRS and CDR2 as YFSETQ. The V end lost 0 bases, the J end lost 7 bases, and 10 bases lay between the germline ends.

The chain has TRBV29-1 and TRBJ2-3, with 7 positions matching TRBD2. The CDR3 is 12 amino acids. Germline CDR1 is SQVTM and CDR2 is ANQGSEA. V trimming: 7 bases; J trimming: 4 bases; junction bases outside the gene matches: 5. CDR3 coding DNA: TGCAGCGCTGGCCGGGGGGCAGATACGCAGTATTTT. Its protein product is CSAGRGADTQYF.

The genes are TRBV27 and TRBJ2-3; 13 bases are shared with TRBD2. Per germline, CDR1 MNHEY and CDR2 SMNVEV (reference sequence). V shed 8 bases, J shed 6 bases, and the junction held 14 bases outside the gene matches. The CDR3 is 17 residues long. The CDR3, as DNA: TGTGCCAGCGGATCACACGGACTAGCGGGAGCTCCGGATACGCAGTATTTT. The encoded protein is CASGSHGLAGAPDTQYF.

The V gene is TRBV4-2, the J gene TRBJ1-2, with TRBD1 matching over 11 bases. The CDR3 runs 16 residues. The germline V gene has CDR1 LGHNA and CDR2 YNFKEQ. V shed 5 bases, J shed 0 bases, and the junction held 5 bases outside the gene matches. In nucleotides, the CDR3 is TGTGCCAGCAGCAAACTGGGACAGGGGGCTAACTATGGCTACACCTTC. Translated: CASSKLGQGANYGYTF.

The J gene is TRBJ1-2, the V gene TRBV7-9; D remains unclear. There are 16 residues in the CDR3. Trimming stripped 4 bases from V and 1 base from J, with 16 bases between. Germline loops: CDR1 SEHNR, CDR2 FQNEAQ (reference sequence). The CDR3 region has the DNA TGTGCCAGCAGCTCTCGGCCGGACGGAATTAACTATGGCTACACCTTC. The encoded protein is CASSSRPDGINYGYTF. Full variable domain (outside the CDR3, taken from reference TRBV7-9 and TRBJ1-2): DTGVSQNPRHKITKRGQNVTFRCDPISEHNRLYWYRQTLGQGPEFLTYFQNEAQLEKSRLLSDRFSAERPKGSFSTLEIQRTEQGDSAMYLCASSSRPDGINYGYTFGSGTRLTVV.

DNA of the CDR3: TGCGCCAGCAGCCGACTTCCGGGACAGGAAGAGACCCAGTACTTC. This translates into CASSRLPGQEETQYF. V gene TRBV4-1 combines with J gene TRBJ2-5; 8 nucleotides line up with TRBD1. V lost 4 bases, J lost 3 bases, and 7 bases stayed unmatched. CDR3 length: 15 amino acids. Germline CDR1 reads MGHRA; CDR2 reads YSYEKL.

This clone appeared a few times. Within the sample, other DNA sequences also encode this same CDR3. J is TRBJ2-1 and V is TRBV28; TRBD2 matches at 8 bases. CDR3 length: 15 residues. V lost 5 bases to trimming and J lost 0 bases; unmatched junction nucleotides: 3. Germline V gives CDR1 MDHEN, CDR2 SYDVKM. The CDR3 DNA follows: TGTGCCAGCAGTCCCAGCGGGAGCTCCTACAATGAGCAGTTCTTC. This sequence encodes CASSPSGSSYNEQFF.

The chain's CDR3 is CAWSALDTQYF. CDR3 sequence (DNA): TGTGCCTGGAGCGCCCTGGACACGCAGTACTTC. The chain employs TRBV30 and TRBJ2-7; D is possibly TRBD1 (5 bases). Germline lookup yields CDR1 GTSNPN and CDR2 SVGIG (reference sequence). This CDR3 region has 11 residues. The V gene lost 3 bases and the J gene lost 9 bases, with 12 bases spanning the gap.

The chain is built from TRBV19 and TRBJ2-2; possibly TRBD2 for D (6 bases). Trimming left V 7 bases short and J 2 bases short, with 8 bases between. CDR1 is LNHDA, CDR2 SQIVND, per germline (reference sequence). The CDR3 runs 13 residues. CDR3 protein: CASTSDNTGELFF. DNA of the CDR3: TGTGCCAGTACTAGCGACAACACCGGGGAGCTGTTTTTT.